This TCR beta chain was captured by sequencing in a study of cytomegalovirus exposure and HLA in healthy donors. Overall study results and limits: More than 150 TCR beta chains were listed as cytomegalovirus-associated. Rare TCR sequences predominated, though certain public TCRs were found in many donors. In vitro experiments confirmed that a few CMV-associated chains were specific for CMV antigens.

Regarding this clone: What it recognizes is unknown.

These donors were members of the roughly 120-subject validation cohort, a group separate from the approximately 670-subject first cohort. Measured with immunoSEQ multiplex PCR; TCRdb has only the in-frame clones, and not every one. The sample has 70,000 or so clones; about 90% are singletons. Deletions cut 1 base from V and 4 bases from J, with 13 bases between. This CDR3 spans 15 amino acids. Germline V lookup: CDR1 MNHNS, CDR2 SASEGT. The sequence came from a man aged 18 to 30 in good health and CMV-seronegative. The sample comprised PBMCs. The rearrangement joins TRBV6-1 to TRBJ1-2; no reliable D call. CDR3 residues: CASSEVASVSYGYTF. In DNA, the CDR3 is TGTGCCAGCAGTGAAGTGGCAAGTGTCAGCTATGGCTACACCTTC.